This record covers a single T cell receptor beta chain. The specificity of this receptor is unknown. It has no much larger one-base neighbor in the sample; base qualities were not kept. Using the deep immunoSEQ assay, TCR CDR3 regions were amplified from genomic DNA by multiplex PCR. Extracted genomic DNA from each cell subset was distributed evenly across all wells of several immunoSEQ 96-well plates, and each plate was treated as a replicate. For sorted subsets, roughly 200 ng of genomic DNA, equivalent to 25,000 to 35,000 T cell genomes, went into each replicate PCR. The purified libraries were quantified using a Qubit 3.0 fluorometer, sized with a Bioanalyzer 2100, and then quantified again using the KAPA Library Quantification kit. Every immunoSEQ 96-well plate was sequenced on a separate single-read 150-cycle Illumina NextSeq 550 flow cell. Under the source paper's analysis protocol: Because the immunoSEQ output included only junctional sequences and no quality scores, the filtering could not be the same as the filtering used for full-length reads. Sequences were annotated with PyIR, a Python wrapper for IgBLAST v1.9, using IMGT germline references to assign V/J genes and CDR3. Any read was removed if the V/J assignment was weak (E-value above 1e-6), the CDR3 was missing, or the read contained stop codons, out-of-frame junctions, or ambiguous translated residues. V3J clonotypes were defined by identical inferred V gene, J gene, and CDR3 amino acid sequence. To compute the percentage overlap between repertoires, the number of shared unique clonotypes was divided by the size of the smaller repertoire. Richness of each repertoire was evaluated using RTK rarefaction, the Chao1 estimator, and Recon v2.1 estimates of unobserved clonotypes. Generation probabilities for all TCRbeta clonotypes obtained by the gDNA method from a handful of donors were computed using OLGA. The immuneACCESS repertoire file appears here via TCRdb, limited to in-frame rearrangements. These files lack a portion of the clones; in checked studies, under half of the deficit traces to unresolved V genes, and the cause of the others is not known. The V and J calls and clone size are taken from that table; D and trimming were inferred from the DNA. Recorded for this sample are a few hundred thousand clones; approximately 65% of them occurred a single time. The ten top clones hold over 8.5% of the sample.

The donors were healthy, HIV-negative adults with no recently reported acute infections or vaccinations. All donors were Caucasian adults living in Nashville, Tennessee, USA. CD4+ T cells were enriched by magnetic negative selection, after which naive cells were positively selected on CD45RA and the negative fraction was taken as the memory subset. After blood collection by leukapheresis, PBMCs were isolated using Ficoll-Histopaque density gradient centrifugation and then cryopreserved in the vapor phase of liquid nitrogen. Purity and quantity of every magnetically sorted T cell population were checked by analytical flow cytometry. From each sorted fraction, genomic DNA was isolated and quantified by UV absorbance on a Nanodrop 2000c. This sample is drawn from a study of shared clonotypes between healthy human individuals (dated by TCRdb to 2019 to 2021). Regarding the research as a whole: A few men and a couple of women, aged 18 to 49 years, made up the cohort. For each donor, CD4 naive and CD4 memory were each run on three plates, CD8 naive on two plates, and CD8 memory on one plate. Blood TCR repertoires of about five healthy adults were deeply sequenced to estimate repertoire size and the extent of clonotype sharing between individuals. To increase sequencing depth and limit assay-specific biases, different laboratories used diverse techniques to prepare libraries and sequence TCR repertoires. Per donor, leukapheresis produced somewhere between about 0.94 and 9 billion PBMCs.

General study outcomes and caveats: Because the study included only a small number of donors, the genetic and exposure-history diversity represented was limited. Larger estimated clonotype richness was generally found for naive subsets than for memory subsets. About 5% of naive CD4, 3.5% of naive CD8, 2.3% of memory CD4, and approximately 0.39% of memory CD8 clonotypes were shared across a few donors. Only blood was sampled, and tissue TCR repertoires likely differ from those in blood. Incomplete sequencing was indicated by rarefaction of sorted-subset datasets, despite the large sequencing depth. Pairwise subsampling led to the expectation that sequencing depth would affect the degree of clonotype sharing among donors. Compared with non-shared clonotypes, the clonotypes found in all four sorted-subset donors had higher generation probabilities.

The germline V gene encodes CDR1 MDHEN and CDR2 SYDVKM. From the cysteine up to the phenylalanine, the CDR3 has a length of 13 residues. This entry keeps only the CDR3 DNA: 39 bases, framed from base 1. V loses 6 bases of germline sequence and J loses 1 base, and the interval between the two ends is 9 bases. This sequence originates from a young man in good health. Sample: memory CD4+ T cells sorted from blood. The cell subset or site label of this sample denotes: CD45RA-negative fraction. The V and J segments used are TRBV28 and TRBJ1-1; the D gene remains uncertain. At the DNA level, the sequence is TGTGCCAGCAGCGAAGGCTCGAACACTGAAGCTTTCTTT. It specifies CASSEGSNTEAFF.